A single sample gave rise to the 14 T cell receptor beta chains below, sequenced in a study of blood T cell repertoires in COVID-19. The table came from immunoSEQ multiplex PCR; TCRdb's copy has only in-frame clones and leaves some out. The sample consists of approximately 150,000 clones, roughly 80% of them appearing once. Source material: PBMCs or T cells enriched from blood (not recorded which). These receptors came from a man aged 35-49 years with acute COVID-19.

J is TRBJ1-1 and V is TRBV7-9, with 8 bases that match TRBD1. The V gene end was trimmed by 5 bases and the J gene end by 4 bases; junction bases not matched to a gene: 12. Per germline, CDR1 SEHNR and CDR2 FQNEAQ (reference sequence). CDR3 length: 16 residues. The CDR3, as DNA: TGTGCCAGCAGCCCGAAGGACAGGGTGAAAGTCACTGAAGCTTTCTTT. This codes for CASSPKDRVKVTEAFF.

The rearrangement joins TRBV19 to TRBJ1-4, with 9 bases lining up with TRBD1. Germline-derived CDR1 and CDR2 are LNHDA and SQIVND (reference sequence). Trimming at V came to 4 bases and at J to 8 bases, leaving 8 bases not matched to a gene. The CDR3 is 15 residues long. The CDR3 nucleotides are TGTGCCAGTAGTACCCCGACAGGGGGAAGCGAAAAACTGTTTTTT. Residues: CASSTPTGGSEKLFF. Supplemented by reference TRBV19 and TRBJ1-4, the full variable domain reads DGGITQSPKYLFRKEGQNVTLSCEQNLNHDAMYWYRQDPGQGLRLIYYSQIVNDFQKGDIAEGYSVSREKKESFPLTVTSAQKNPTAFYLCASSTPTGGSEKLFFGSGTQLSVL.

The chain couples TRBV3-1 (or the pseudogene TRBV3-2) to TRBJ2-7; 10 nucleotides line up with TRBD2. With V trimmed by 3 bases and J by 4 bases, 3 bases remained unmatched. Germline CDR1 is LGHDT and CDR2 is YNNKEL (reference sequence). This CDR3 region has 14 residues. For the CDR3, the DNA is TGTGCCAGCAGCCAGCTAGCGGGGGTGTACGAGCAGTACTTC. Its protein product is CASSQLAGVYEQYF.

The genes are TRBV6-5 and TRBJ1-3, with 9 bases identical to TRBD1. Trimming cost V 5 bases and J 9 bases; bases outside gene matches: 5. The CDR3 runs 13 residues. Looked up from germline, CDR1 is MNHEY and CDR2 is SVGAGI. CDR3 DNA: TGTGCCAGCAGTCCCGGACAGGGGACCACCATATATTTT. Amino acid sequence: CASSPGQGTTIYF.

J is TRBJ1-2 and V is TRBV5-8, with D possibly matching TRBD1 (6 bases). This CDR3 is 13 amino acids long. Per germline, CDR1 SGHTS and CDR2 YDEGEE. V lost 2 bases, J lost 8 bases, and 13 bases lay in between. CDR3 residues: CASSFQGRGGYTF. The CDR3 coding sequence is TGTGCCAGCAGCTTTCAGGGGAGAGGCGGCTACACCTTC.

This chain links TRBV7-9 with TRBJ1-2, with 8 bases aligning to TRBD1. Losses at the gene ends were 0 bases for V and 11 bases for J; bases not matched to a gene: 8. The CDR3 runs 14 residues. Germline V gene lookup returns CDR1 SEHNR and CDR2 FQNEAQ (reference sequence). CDR3 in amino acids: CASSLADRESLYTF. CDR3 DNA sequence: TGTGCCAGCAGCTTAGCGGACAGGGAGTCGTTGTACACCTTC.

The chain joins TRBV18 to TRBJ2-1, with 10 bases fitting TRBD2. Germline CDR1 is KGHSH and CDR2 is LQKENI. The ends lost 6 bases at V and 3 bases at J; junction bases unmatched: 5. CDR3 length: 15 amino acids. The CDR3 is CASSLGTSDYNEQFF. In DNA, the CDR3 is TGTGCCAGCTCGCTTGGGACTAGCGACTACAATGAGCAGTTCTTC.

The rearrangement joins TRBV11-2 to TRBJ2-7; D remains ambiguous. V gave up 3 bases and J gave up 6 bases, with 6 bases separating them. The germline V gene has CDR1 SGHAT and CDR2 FQNNGV. The CDR3 has 11 residues. The CDR3 sequence: CASSFYIEQYF. The CDR3 coding sequence is TGTGCCAGCAGCTTCTATATCGAGCAGTACTTC.

The chain has TRBV5-8 and TRBJ2-3; 8 bases line up with TRBD2. With V trimmed by 5 bases and J by 6 bases, 11 bases remained unmatched. Looked up from germline, CDR1 is SGHTS and CDR2 is YDEGEE. This CDR3 contains 15 residues. The CDR3 DNA sequence: TGTGCCAGCAGACGTAGCGGGGTAACGTGGGATACGCAGTATTTT. It yields the protein CASRRSGVTWDTQYF. Combining the CDR3 with reference TRBV5-8 and TRBJ2-3 gives the whole variable domain EAGVTQSPTHLIKTRGQQATLRCSPISGHTSVYWYQQALGLGLQFLLWYDEGEERNRGNFPPRFSGRQFPNYSSELNVNALELEDSALYLCASRRSGVTWDTQYFGPGTRLTVL.

This CDR3 reads CASSPEGTSNTGELFF. The CDR3 DNA is TGTGCCAGCTCACCTGAGGGAACTTCGAACACCGGGGAGCTGTTTTTT. V usage is TRBV18 and J usage is TRBJ2-2; TRBD2 is a possible D gene (5 bases). Per the germline V gene, CDR1 is KGHSH and CDR2 is LQKENI. The CDR3 contains 16 residues. V lost 3 bases and J lost 0, with 11 bases in between.

The V call is TRBV19, the J call TRBJ1-1; D perhaps matches TRBD1 (6 bases). Trimming stripped 5 bases from V and 5 bases from J, with 12 bases between. The CDR3 sequence is 13 residues long. Germline lookup yields CDR1 LNHDA and CDR2 SQIVND (reference sequence). CDR3 DNA sequence: TGTGCCAGTAGTTTTGGGACAAGAACTGAAGCTTTCTTT. Protein: CASSFGTRTEAFF.

CDR3: CASSLYSGLVYEQYF. Written as DNA, the CDR3 is TGTGCCAGCAGCTTATATAGCGGTTTAGTGTACGAGCAGTACTTC. The rearrangement joins TRBV7-2 to TRBJ2-7; tentative D call: TRBD2 (6 bases). This CDR3 region has 15 residues. V shed 2 bases and J shed 4 bases, with 15 bases lying between them. CDR1 is SGHTA, CDR2 FQGNSA, per germline.

V and J are TRBV6-6 and TRBJ2-1, with 7 nucleotides matching TRBD1. This CDR3 contains 14 residues. Germline CDR1 reads MNHNY; CDR2 reads SVGAGI (reference sequence). V trimming: 4 bases; J trimming: 5 bases; junction bases outside the gene matches: 5. In nucleotides, the CDR3 is TGTGCCAGCAGTTCGACAGGGTTCGACAATGAGCAGTTCTTC. Its protein is CASSSTGFDNEQFF.

This clone was picked up one time. The chain employs TRBV15 and TRBJ1-1, with TRBD1 identical over 7 bases. The V segment lost 6 bases and the J segment 5 bases; nucleotides outside the gene matches: 6. Germline values: CDR1 LNHNV, CDR2 YYDKDF (reference sequence). The CDR3 loop spans 13 amino acids. As DNA, the CDR3 is TGTGCCACCAGTACAGGGGAGAGGACTGAAGCTTTCTTT. Protein sequence: CATSTGERTEAFF.